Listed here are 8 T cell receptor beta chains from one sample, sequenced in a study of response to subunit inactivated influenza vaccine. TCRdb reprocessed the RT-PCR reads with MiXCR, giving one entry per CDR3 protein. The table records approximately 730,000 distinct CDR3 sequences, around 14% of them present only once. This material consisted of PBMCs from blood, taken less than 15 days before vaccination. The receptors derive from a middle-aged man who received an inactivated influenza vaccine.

CDR3 region: CASSLLPGSATNEKLFF. The CDR3 nucleotides are TGCGCCAGCAGCTTGCTCCCAGGTTCTGCAACTAATGAAAAACTGTTTTTT. This chain uses TRBV5-1 with TRBJ1-4; no clear D gene. The CDR3 extends over 17 amino acids. Trimming took off 1 base at V and 0 bases at J, with 13 bases between the two ends. Germline CDR1 is SGHRS and CDR2 is YFSETQ. Combining the CDR3 with reference TRBV5-1 and TRBJ1-4 gives the whole variable domain KAGVTQTPRYLIKTRGQQVTLSCSPISGHRSVSWYQQTPGQGLQFLFEYFSETQRNKGNFPGRFSGRQFSNSRSEMNVSTLELGDSALYLCASSLLPGSATNEKLFFGSGTQLSVL.

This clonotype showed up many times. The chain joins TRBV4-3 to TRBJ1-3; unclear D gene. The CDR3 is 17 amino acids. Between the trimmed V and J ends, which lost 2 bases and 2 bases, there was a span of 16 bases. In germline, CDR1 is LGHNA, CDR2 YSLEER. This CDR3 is CASSQNSPGTAGNTIYF. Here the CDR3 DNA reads TGCGCCAGCAGCCAAAATTCGCCGGGTACGGCTGGAAACACCATATATTTT.

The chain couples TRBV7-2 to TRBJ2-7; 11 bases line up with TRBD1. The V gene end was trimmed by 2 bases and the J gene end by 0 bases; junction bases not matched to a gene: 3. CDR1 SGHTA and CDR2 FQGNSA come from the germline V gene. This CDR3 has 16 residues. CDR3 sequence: CASSLLGTGGSYEQYF. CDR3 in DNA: TGTGCCAGCAGCTTATTGGGGACAGGGGGCTCCTACGAGCAGTACTTC.

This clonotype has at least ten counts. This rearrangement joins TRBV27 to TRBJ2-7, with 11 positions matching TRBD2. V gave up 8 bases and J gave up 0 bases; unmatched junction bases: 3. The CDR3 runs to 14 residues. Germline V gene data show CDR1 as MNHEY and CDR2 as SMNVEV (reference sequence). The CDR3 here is CASGLAGGSYEQYF. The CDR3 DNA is TGTGCCAGCGGTCTAGCGGGGGGCTCCTACGAGCAGTACTTC.

CDR3 in amino acids: CASSTRLAGGTDTQYF. CDR3 sequence (DNA): TGTGCCAGCAGCACCAGACTAGCGGGGGGCACAGATACGCAGTATTTT. V and J are TRBV7-2 and TRBJ2-3; the match to TRBD2 covers 12 bases. V was pared by 5 bases and J by 1 base, with 4 bases of the junction left unmatched. The germline gives CDR1 SGHTA, CDR2 FQGNSA. This CDR3 contains 16 residues.

CDR3: CASREGYRRKNTEAFF. The CDR3 DNA is TGTGCCAGCAGGGAAGGGTACAGGCGTAAAAACACTGAAGCTTTCTTT. The chain carries TRBV27 and TRBJ1-1; D may be TRBD1 (5 bases). The V end lost 6 bases, the J end lost 2 bases, and 19 bases lay between the germline ends. The V gene's germline CDR1 is MNHEY and CDR2 SMNVEV (reference sequence). CDR3 length: 16 amino acids.

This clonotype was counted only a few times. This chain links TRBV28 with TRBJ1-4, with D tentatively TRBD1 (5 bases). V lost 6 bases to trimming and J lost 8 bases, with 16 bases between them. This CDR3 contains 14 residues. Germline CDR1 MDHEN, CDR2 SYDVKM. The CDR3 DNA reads TGTGCCAGCAGGTCCGGGACCCTGGGGGAAAAACTGTTTTTT. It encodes CASRSGTLGEKLFF.

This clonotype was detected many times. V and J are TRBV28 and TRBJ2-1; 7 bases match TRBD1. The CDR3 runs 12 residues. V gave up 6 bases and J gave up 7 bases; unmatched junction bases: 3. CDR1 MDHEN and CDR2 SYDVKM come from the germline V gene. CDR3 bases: TGTGCCAGCAGCCAACAGGGGAATGAGCAGTTCTTC. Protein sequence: CASSQQGNEQFF.